This passage covers 8 T cell receptor beta chains from one sample sequenced in a study of blood T cell repertoires in COVID-19. Only in-frame clones appear in the TCRdb table, and some are missing; sequencing was by immunoSEQ multiplex PCR. The sample holds tens of thousands of clones, 80% to 95% seen once. Specimen: peripheral blood. The receptors shown here come from a human donor with active COVID-19. The donor label of this sample is uncertain.

The chain has TRBV7-9 and TRBJ2-3; 7 nucleotides line up with TRBD2. Losses at the gene ends were 5 bases for V and 3 bases for J; bases not matched to a gene: 8. The CDR3 loop spans 15 amino acids. The germline CDR1 and CDR2 sequences are SEHNR and FQNEAQ (reference sequence). The CDR3 sequence: CASSPLAGVTDTQYF. Here the CDR3 DNA reads TGTGCCAGCAGCCCCTTGGCGGGGGTGACAGATACGCAGTATTTT.

The chain carries TRBV2 and TRBJ1-6; no clear D gene. CDR1 and CDR2 (germline): SNHLY, FYNNEI. CDR3 length equals 15 residues. V was shortened by 3 bases and J by 0 bases, with 6 bases between the two germline ends. The CDR3 DNA reads as TGTGCCAGCAGTGAGTCTAGCTCCTATAATTCACCCCTCCACTTT. The encoded protein is CASSESSSYNSPLHF.

V gene TRBV5-1 combines with J gene TRBJ2-3, with TRBD1 as a possible D gene (5 bases). There are 15 residues in the CDR3. Germline lookup yields CDR1 SGHRS and CDR2 YFSETQ. The V gene lost 4 bases and the J gene lost 4 bases, with 16 bases spanning the gap. This CDR3 is CASSEVRVMADTQYF. For the CDR3, the DNA is TGCGCCAGCAGCGAAGTCAGGGTTATGGCAGATACGCAGTATTTT.

The V call is TRBV10-3, the J call TRBJ2-7; TRBD1 aligns across 9 bases. Germline lookup yields CDR1 ENHRY and CDR2 SYGVKD. The J segment lost 7 bases and the V segment lost 4 bases, leaving 11 bases of the junction unmatched. The CDR3 runs 15 residues. CDR3 nucleotides: TGTGCCATCAGTGGGGGTCCTACAGGGGGCGGTGAGCAGTACTTC. Amino acid sequence: CAISGGPTGGGEQYF.

This chain uses TRBV10-3 with TRBJ1-5; a possible D gene is TRBD1 (5 bases). The germline CDR1 and CDR2 sequences are ENHRY and SYGVKD. This CDR3 comprises 13 residues. The V end lost 9 bases, the J end lost 6 bases, and 15 bases lay between the germline ends. The CDR3 loop is CAISQGAGQPQHF. CDR3 DNA sequence: TGTGCCATATCCCAGGGTGCCGGTCAGCCCCAGCATTTT.

Remarks on this clone: Mismatch with germline at one junction end may stem from a read error. The chain is built from TRBV7-7 and TRBJ2-3; 10 positions agree with TRBD1. The CDR3 runs to 17 residues. Looked up from germline, CDR1 is SSHAT and CDR2 is FNYEAQ (reference sequence). CDR3 loop: CASSPARDRGITDTQYF. CDR3 DNA: TGTGCTAGCAGTCCCGCCCGGGACAGGGGTATCACAGATACGCAGTATTTT.

This chain links TRBV2 with TRBJ2-5; the match to TRBD2 covers 9 bases. CDR3 size: 17 residues. Unmatched junction bases numbered 16, after V lost 6 bases and J lost 5 bases. In germline, CDR1 is SNHLY, CDR2 FYNNEI. The CDR3 spells CASSPVGSGGPGETQYF. As DNA, the CDR3 is TGTGCCAGCAGCCCTGTCGGTAGCGGGGGCCCGGGGGAGACCCAGTACTTC.

This clone has only a few counts. The chain employs TRBV4-2 and TRBJ2-3; TRBD2 agrees at 8 bases. The CDR3 is 16 amino acids. The germline CDR1 and CDR2 sequences are LGHNA and YNFKEQ. Trimming at V came to 0 bases and at J to 8 bases, leaving 10 bases not matched to a gene. CDR3 nucleotides: TGTGCCAGCAGCCAAGAGGGACTAGTAAAAATCGGTACGCAGTATTTT. This encodes CASSQEGLVKIGTQYF.